The clone carrying this T cell receptor (beta chain) was counted only a few times. Its antigen remains unknown. Time point: healthy volunteer bleed at 2 weeks. Total RNA extraction was carried out from unfractionated whole blood. The data belong to a study of human T cells and chemical hapten exposure. Study as a whole: Largely, small differences in pooled library volume made per-sample TCR yields vary. Study-level findings and limits: TCRs at a frequency above 1 in 1000 stayed unchanged with DPC sensitization.

The library labeled individual cDNA molecules by adding unique molecular identifiers to them. In the original workflow: Sample-level TCR yields exhibited a median of about 96,000, with a range of about 23,224 to 700,000. TCRdb reprocessed the RACE reads with MiXCR, giving one entry per CDR3 protein. The V and J calls here are based on TCRdb, not the publication. This table holds about 45,000 distinct CDR3 sequences, about 4.5% found once. V was shortened by 6 bases and J by 0 bases, with 15 bases between the two germline ends. Germline values: CDR1 MGHRA, CDR2 YSYEKL. There are 16 residues in the CDR3.

The source material was whole blood. The chain combines TRBV4-1 with TRBJ2-1; no clear D gene. The sequence derives from a human donor in good health. Some clones in this sample may be carry-over from other donors' samples. The chain's CDR3 is CASSRLVESSYNEQFF. CDR3 DNA sequence: TGCGCCAGCAGTCGTTTAGTAGAGAGCTCCTACAATGAGCAGTTCTTC.